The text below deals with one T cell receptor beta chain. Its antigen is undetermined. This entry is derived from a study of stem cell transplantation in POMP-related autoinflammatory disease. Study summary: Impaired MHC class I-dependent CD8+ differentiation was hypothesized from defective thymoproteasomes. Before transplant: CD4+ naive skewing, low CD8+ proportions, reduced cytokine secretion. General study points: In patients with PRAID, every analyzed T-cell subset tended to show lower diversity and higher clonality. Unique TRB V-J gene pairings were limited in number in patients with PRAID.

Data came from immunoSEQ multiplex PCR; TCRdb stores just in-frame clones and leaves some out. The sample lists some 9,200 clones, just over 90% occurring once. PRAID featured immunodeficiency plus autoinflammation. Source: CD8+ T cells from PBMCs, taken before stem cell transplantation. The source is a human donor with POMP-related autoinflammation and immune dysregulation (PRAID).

The CDR3 spells CASSLGGAGPNEKLFF. CDR3 bases: TGTGCCAGCAGCTTGGGCGGGGCAGGACCTAATGAAAAACTGTTTTTT. V gene TRBV5-6 combines with J gene TRBJ1-4; the D gene is possibly TRBD1 (5 bases). The CDR3 length is 16 residues. The V gene's germline CDR1 is SGHDT and CDR2 YYEEEE. V was cut by 0 bases and J by 3 bases, with 12 bases left in between.